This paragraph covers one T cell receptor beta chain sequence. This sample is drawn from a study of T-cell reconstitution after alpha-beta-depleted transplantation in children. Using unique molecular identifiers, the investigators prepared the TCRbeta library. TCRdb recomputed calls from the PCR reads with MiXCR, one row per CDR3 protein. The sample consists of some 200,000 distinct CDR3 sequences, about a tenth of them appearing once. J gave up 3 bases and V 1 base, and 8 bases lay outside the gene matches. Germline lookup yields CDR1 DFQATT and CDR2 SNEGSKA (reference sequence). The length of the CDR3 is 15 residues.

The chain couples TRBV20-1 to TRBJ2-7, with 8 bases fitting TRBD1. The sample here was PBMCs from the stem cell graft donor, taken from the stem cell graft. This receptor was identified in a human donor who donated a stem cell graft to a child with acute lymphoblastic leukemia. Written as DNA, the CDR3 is TGCAGTGCTAGAGCACTGATGACAGGGGTCTACGAGCAGTACTTC. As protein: CSARALMTGVYEQYF.